Presented here are 14 T cell receptor beta chains from one specimen sequenced in a study of T cell responses to AZD1222 COVID-19 vaccine. Assay: immunoSEQ multiplex PCR; the TCRdb copy retains only in-frame clones and omits some. Of about 140,000 clones in the sample, more than 85% were seen once. The source was peripheral blood, collected after recovery from COVID-19. The receptors originated from an adult who had recovered from COVID-19.

The V call is TRBV6-6, the J call TRBJ2-2; a possible D gene is TRBD1 (7 bases). The CDR3 is 18 amino acids. The V and J ends lost 6 bases and 9 bases respectively, with 29 bases between them. CDR1 is MNHNY, CDR2 SVGAGI, per germline (reference sequence). DNA for the CDR3: TGTGCCAGCAGCCGAAGAGGACTAACAGGGGAACGGGAGCGGGAGCTGTTTTTT. Protein sequence: CASSRRGLTGERERELFF.

This chain links TRBV19 with TRBJ2-7; perhaps TRBD2 as D (5 bases). The germline V gene encodes CDR1 LNHDA and CDR2 SQIVND (reference sequence). Trimming shortened V by 1 base and J by 2 bases, and 12 bases separated the two germline ends. The CDR3 spans 15 residues. CDR3 residues: CASSIGNGDAYEQYF. The CDR3 bases are TGTGCCAGTAGTATAGGGAACGGGGATGCCTACGAGCAGTACTTC.

The V call is TRBV4-1, the J call TRBJ2-5; TRBD2 matches at 7 bases. Germline CDR1 MGHRA, CDR2 YSYEKL. CDR3 size: 16 residues. The trim removed 0 bases at V and 0 bases at J, leaving 4 bases unmatched. DNA for the CDR3: TGCGCCAGCAGCCAAGAGGGGGGAGGGTACCAAGAGACCCAGTACTTC. This codes for CASSQEGGGYQETQYF.

This clone came up once. The CDR3 region is CASSLYRVRGIDTEAFF. As DNA, the CDR3 is TGTGCCAGCAGCTTATACAGGGTTCGGGGGATCGACACTGAAGCTTTCTTT. The chain has TRBV5-5 and TRBJ1-1; tentative D call: TRBD1 (6 bases). This CDR3 comprises 17 residues. CDR1 is SGHKS, CDR2 YYEKEE, per germline (reference sequence). The ends were cut back, 2 bases at V and 3 bases at J, with 20 bases in the middle.

The table lists this clone with a count of one. This sequence joins TRBV28 and TRBJ2-7, with D possibly called TRBD1 or TRBD2 (6 bases each). The CDR3 consists of 13 residues. The germline V gene has CDR1 MDHEN and CDR2 SYDVKM. The V gene lost 7 bases and the J gene lost 3 bases, with 13 bases spanning the gap. The CDR3 region is CASTLGGGYEQYF. The CDR3 DNA follows: TGTGCCAGCACCCTGGGGGGCGGCTACGAGCAGTACTTC.

The chain recombines TRBV21-1 with TRBJ2-5; the listed D gene, TRBD1, was not tested against the DNA. TRBV21-1 is a recognized pseudogene. The CDR3 length is 16 residues. The CDR3 region is CATKVVQTQNQETQYF. CDR3 sequence (DNA): TGTGCCACCAAGGTGGTGCAGACACAAAACCAAGAGACCCAGTACTTC.

The V call is TRBV29-1, the J call TRBJ2-7; 9 bases fit TRBD2. The CDR3 totals 14 residues. V shed 3 bases, J shed 3 bases, and the junction held 6 bases outside the gene matches. CDR1 SQVTM and CDR2 ANQGSEA come from the germline V gene. The CDR3 here is CSVDHLSGSYEQYF. For the CDR3, the DNA is TGCAGCGTTGATCACCTTAGCGGGAGCTACGAGCAGTACTTC.

The chain is built from TRBV28 and TRBJ1-2; TRBD1 is a possible D gene (5 bases). There are 14 residues in the CDR3. In germline, CDR1 is MDHEN, CDR2 SYDVKM. Trimming cost V 8 bases and J 5 bases, with 18 bases left between them. The CDR3, as DNA: TGTGCCAGCCGACAGTCTACTTGGGGATATGGCTACACCTTC. Its translation is CASRQSTWGYGYTF.

This clone was observed once. The J gene is TRBJ2-3, the V gene TRBV10-3; 13 bases agree with TRBD2. The CDR3 covers 15 residues. With V trimmed by 0 bases and J by 11 bases, 5 bases remained unmatched. The germline gives CDR1 ENHRY, CDR2 SYGVKD. CDR3 sequence reads: CAISESGTSGTQQYF. The CDR3 DNA is TGTGCCATCAGTGAGTCCGGGACTAGCGGGACCCAGCAGTATTTT.

V usage is TRBV7-9 and J usage is TRBJ2-1, with a possible D match to TRBD1 (5 bases). Germline-derived CDR1 and CDR2 are SEHNR and FQNEAQ (reference sequence). This CDR3 has 12 amino acids. V lost 1 base and J lost 7, with 5 bases in between. CDR3 sequence: CASSLDRNEQFF. CDR3 in DNA: TGTGCCAGCAGCTTAGACAGGAATGAGCAGTTCTTC. The variable domain in full, completed from reference TRBV7-9 and TRBJ2-1, reads DTGVSQNPRHKITKRGQNVTFRCDPISEHNRLYWYRQTLGQGPEFLTYFQNEAQLEKSRLLSDRFSAERPKGSFSTLEIQRTEQGDSAMYLCASSLDRNEQFFGPGTRLTVL.

The rearrangement uses TRBV7-2 and TRBJ1-5; TRBD1 might be the D (6 bases). Trimming removed 1 base at V and 5 bases at J, with 12 bases between. The length of the CDR3 is 15 residues. The germline V gene has CDR1 SGHTA and CDR2 FQGNSA. CDR3 DNA sequence: TGTGCCAGCAGCTTAGGTCAGGGGATTTATCAGCCCCAGCATTTT. Amino acids: CASSLGQGIYQPQHF.

The rearrangement joins TRBV4-1 to TRBJ2-1, with 11 bases identical to TRBD2. CDR1 and CDR2 from the germline V gene are MGHRA and YSYEKL. After removal of 2 bases from V and 8 bases from J, the junction contained 11 bases not matched to a gene. CDR3 length: 17 amino acids. The CDR3: CASSQIGLAGGTHEQFF. In DNA form, the CDR3 reads TGCGCCAGCAGCCAAATAGGGCTAGCGGGGGGTACACATGAGCAGTTCTTC.

This chain uses TRBV27 with TRBJ2-4; D ambiguous. Germline V gene sequence: CDR1 MNHEY, CDR2 SMNVEV (reference sequence). V was trimmed by 1 base and J by 1 base, leaving 8 bases between them. The CDR3 has 15 amino acids. CDR3 in amino acids: CASSLLHPAKNIQYF. CDR3 DNA sequence: TGTGCCAGCAGTTTATTGCATCCGGCCAAAAACATTCAGTACTTC.

This rearrangement joins TRBV27 to TRBJ2-1; D is possibly TRBD2 (5 bases). Trimming removed 5 bases from V and 4 bases from J, with 12 bases in between. The V gene's germline CDR1 is MNHEY and CDR2 SMNVEV (reference sequence). The CDR3 loop spans 14 amino acids. The CDR3 nucleotides read TGTGCCAGCAGTGTGCTAGCTGGGTACAATGAGCAGTTCTTC. It translates to CASSVLAGYNEQFF.